This T cell receptor beta chain appears in the sequencing data of a study of cytomegalovirus exposure and HLA in healthy donors. Study-wide results and limits: Presence/absence comparisons presumed near-even sequencing depth among donors. It is likely that the observed cluster of highly shared sequence variants was a sequencing artifact.

In regard to this clone: Its antigen is undetermined.

Trimming took 2 bases from V and 6 from J; bases not matched to a gene: 3. This CDR3 comprises 15 residues. Per germline, CDR1 SGHTA and CDR2 FQGTGA. With 60 Vbeta and 13 Jbeta primers, the PCR was carried out. Assay: immunoSEQ multiplex PCR; the TCRdb copy retains only in-frame clones and omits some. Counted here are 65,000 to 90,000 clones, roughly 82% occurring once; the ten biggest clones make up 1.9%. The chain uses TRBV7-3 and TRBJ2-7, with TRBD2 matching over 14 bases. Sequenced sample: PBMCs. The receptor was isolated from a man younger than 30 in good health and CMV-seronegative. CDR3 sequence (DNA): TGTGCCAGCAGCTTAGGGACTAGCGGGAGACTCGAGCAGTACTTC. Translated, it gives CASSLGTSGRLEQYF.